This TCR beta chain was obtained from a study of blood T cell repertoires in COVID-19. Generated by immunoSEQ multiplex PCR, the TCRdb table keeps only in-frame clones and is missing some. The sample carries under 200,000 clones, around 79% recorded once. V was clipped by 5 bases and J by 3 bases, with 11 bases between them. The CDR3 is made up of 14 amino acids. Germline V gene sequence: CDR1 KGHSH, CDR2 LQKENI. Sequenced input: PBMCs or T cells enriched from blood (not recorded which). The TCR originated in a man aged 45-60 years who had recovered from COVID-19. The rearrangement uses TRBV18 and TRBJ1-5; no definite D call. The CDR3 DNA is TGTGCCAGCTCATATCGGGTCGCCAATCAGCCCCAGCATTTT. Amino acid sequence: CASSYRVANQPQHF.